This entry is about one T cell receptor beta chain. Its antigen is as yet unknown. The sample belongs to a study of T cell responses to AZD1222 COVID-19 vaccine. Study at large: Second doses at about 4 or about 12 weeks were pooled.

Study-wide results and limits: Donors were mostly white British, more females; clonal diversity possibly underestimated. Spike-spanning, vaccine-associated CD4 TCRs were dominant at 160-218 and 743-854. With two AZD1222 doses given, Spike-specific TCR breadth and depth both rose.

Generated by immunoSEQ multiplex PCR, the TCRdb table keeps only in-frame clones and is missing some. The sample holds about 93,000 clones, 80% to 90% seen once. CDR1 is SQVTM, CDR2 ANQGSEA, per germline. The CDR3 length is 14 residues. V dropped 4 bases and J dropped 12; count of bases not matched to a gene: 14. Source: peripheral blood, taken on day 0 of AZD1222 vaccination. The TCR was taken from an adult in good health. This sequence joins TRBV29-1 and TRBJ2-1; the match to TRBD1 covers 8 bases. The CDR3 sequence: CSVVDRGSTWGQFF. In DNA, the CDR3 is TGCAGCGTTGTCGACAGGGGATCGACATGGGGGCAGTTCTTC.